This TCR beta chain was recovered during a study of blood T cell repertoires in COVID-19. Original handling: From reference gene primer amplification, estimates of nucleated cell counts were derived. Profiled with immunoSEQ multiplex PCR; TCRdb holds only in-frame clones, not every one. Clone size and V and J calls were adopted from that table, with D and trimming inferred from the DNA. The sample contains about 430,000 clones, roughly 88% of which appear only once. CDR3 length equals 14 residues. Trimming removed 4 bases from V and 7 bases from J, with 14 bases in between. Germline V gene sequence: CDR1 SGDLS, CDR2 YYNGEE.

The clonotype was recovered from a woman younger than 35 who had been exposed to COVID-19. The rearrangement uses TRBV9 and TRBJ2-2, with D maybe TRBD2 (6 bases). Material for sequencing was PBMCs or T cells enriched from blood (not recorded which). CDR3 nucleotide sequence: TGTGCCAGCAGCCCCCGGAGGGAAAACGGGGAGCTGTTTTTT. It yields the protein CASSPRRENGELFF.